This entry features one TCR beta chain sequence. The PCR was carried out with 60 Vbeta primers and 13 Jbeta primers. The protocol was immunoSEQ multiplex PCR, while the TCRdb copy is restricted to in-frame clones and leaves out a portion. The sample holds roughly 150,000 clones, about 80% seen once. V lost 3 bases and J 8 bases, leaving 14 bases between the germline ends. Germline values: CDR1 SGDLS, CDR2 YYNGEE. The CDR3 spans 13 residues. The data belong to a study of cytomegalovirus exposure and HLA in healthy donors. The V and J genes are TRBV9 and TRBJ1-2, with D uncertain. Sequenced material: PBMCs. The TCR sequence derives from a woman aged 50 to 65 in good health and CMV-seropositive. The CDR3 DNA is TGTGCCAGCAGCGGAGAATGGAGTTACGGCTACACCTTC. Translated: CASSGEWSYGYTF.